Here is one T cell receptor (beta chain) with its context. Measured with immunoSEQ multiplex PCR; TCRdb has only the in-frame clones, and not every one. The sample consists of about 93,000 clones, approximately 90% of them appearing once. This entry comes from a study of T cell changes during pregnancy in multiple sclerosis. Germline CDR1 SGHRS, CDR2 YFSETQ. The CDR3 is 15 residues long. Trimming removed 4 bases from V and 4 bases from J; junction bases left unmatched: 7. The TCR originated in a female donor with multiple sclerosis, enrolled in a pregnancy study. The specimen comprised peripheral blood, sampled before pregnancy. This chain uses TRBV5-1 with TRBJ2-7; 11 nucleotides match TRBD2. CDR3 bases: TGCGCCAGCAGCCCTCCGACTAGCGGGATTTACGAGCAGTACTTC. Protein product: CASSPPTSGIYEQYF.